The TCR beta chain described here comes from a study of blood T cell repertoires in COVID-19. As for the study in general: The study drew acute and convalescent COVID-19 samples from the United States, Italy and Spain. PBMCs, B-cell-depleted T cells, or T cells provided the cDNA or gDNA that made up the material.

Trimming shortened V by 1 base and J by 3 bases, and 7 bases separated the two germline ends. The CDR3 length is 13 residues. Germline V CDR1 and CDR2: GTSNPN, SVGIG (reference sequence). Original processing notes: Quantification of nucleated cells was approximated via reference gene primer amplification. The repertoire was sequenced with immunoSEQ multiplex PCR; TCRdb's copy has only in-frame clones and lacks some. V, J and clone size derive from that table, while D and trimming were established from the DNA sequence. The table lists about 120,000 clones, 86% of them singletons. The sequenced sample consisted of peripheral blood. V usage is TRBV30 and J usage is TRBJ1-5, with D maybe TRBD1 (6 bases). This receptor was taken from a man between 65 and 85 years old who had recovered from COVID-19. This chain's CDR3 is CAWSEGHNQPQHF. The CDR3 bases are TGTGCCTGGAGTGAGGGACACAATCAGCCCCAGCATTTT.